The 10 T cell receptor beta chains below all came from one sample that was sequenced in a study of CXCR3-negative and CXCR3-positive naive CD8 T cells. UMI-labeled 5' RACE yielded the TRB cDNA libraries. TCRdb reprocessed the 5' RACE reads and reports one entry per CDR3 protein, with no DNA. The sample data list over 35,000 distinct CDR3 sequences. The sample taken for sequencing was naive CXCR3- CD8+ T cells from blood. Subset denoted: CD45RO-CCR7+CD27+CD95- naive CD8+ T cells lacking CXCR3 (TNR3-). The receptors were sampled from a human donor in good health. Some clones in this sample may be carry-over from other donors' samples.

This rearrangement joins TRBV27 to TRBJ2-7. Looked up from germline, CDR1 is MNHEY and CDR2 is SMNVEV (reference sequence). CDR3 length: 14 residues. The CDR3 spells CASSLSGVSYEQYF.

The chain's CDR3 is CATGGRVSSSTYEQYF. The chain is built from TRBV28 and TRBJ2-7; TCRdb outputs TRBD1, but without DNA this stays unchecked. CDR3 length: 16 amino acids. Germline V gene lookup returns CDR1 MDHEN and CDR2 SYDVKM. The whole variable domain, remainder taken from reference TRBV28 and TRBJ2-7, is DVKVTQSSRYLVKRTGEKVFLECVQDMDHENMFWYRQDPGLGLRLIYFSYDVKMKEKGDIPEGYSVSREKKERFSLILESASTNQTSMYLCATGGRVSSSTYEQYFGPGTRLTVT.

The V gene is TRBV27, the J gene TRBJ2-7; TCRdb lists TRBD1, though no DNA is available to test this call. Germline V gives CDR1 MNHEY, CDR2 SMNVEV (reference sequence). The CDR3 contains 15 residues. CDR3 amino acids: CASSFGSGGVYEQYF.

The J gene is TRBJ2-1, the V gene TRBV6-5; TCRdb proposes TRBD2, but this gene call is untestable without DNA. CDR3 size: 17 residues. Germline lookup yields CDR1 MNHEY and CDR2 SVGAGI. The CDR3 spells CASSYPGLAGDYNEQFF.

The CDR3 here is CASSSTGQPQHF. V gene TRBV7-9 combines with J gene TRBJ1-5. CDR3 length: 12 residues. The germline gives CDR1 SEHNR, CDR2 FQNEAQ (reference sequence).

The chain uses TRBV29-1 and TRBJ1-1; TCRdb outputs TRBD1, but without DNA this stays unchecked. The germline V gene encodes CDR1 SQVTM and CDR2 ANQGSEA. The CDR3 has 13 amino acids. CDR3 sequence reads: CSTVDRLDTEAFF.

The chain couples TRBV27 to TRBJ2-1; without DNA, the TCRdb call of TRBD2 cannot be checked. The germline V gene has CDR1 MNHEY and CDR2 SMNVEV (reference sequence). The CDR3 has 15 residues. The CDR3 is CASSLTSGGAWEQFF.

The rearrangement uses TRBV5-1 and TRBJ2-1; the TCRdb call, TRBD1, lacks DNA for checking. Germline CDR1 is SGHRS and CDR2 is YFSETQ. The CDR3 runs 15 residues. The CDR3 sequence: CASSFRTAVYNEQFF.

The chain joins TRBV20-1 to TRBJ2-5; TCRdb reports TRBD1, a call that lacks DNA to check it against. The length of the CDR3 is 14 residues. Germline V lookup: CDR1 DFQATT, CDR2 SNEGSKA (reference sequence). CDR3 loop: CSASAGDPGETQYF.

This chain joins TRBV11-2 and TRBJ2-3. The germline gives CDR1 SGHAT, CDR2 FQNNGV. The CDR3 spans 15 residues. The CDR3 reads CASSYSGSSTDTQYF.